A single sample gave rise to the 21 T cell receptor beta chains below, sequenced in a study of blood T cell repertoires in COVID-19 (dated by TCRdb to between 2020 and 2021). Libraries were constructed by the immunoSEQ multiplex PCR assay. TCRdb carries this immuneACCESS record with in-frame sequences only. Its versions omit some clonotypes, under half of them owing to an unresolved V gene in the studies checked, with the rest unexplained. The sample records a few hundred thousand clones, less than 90% of which are singletons. Together, the top ten hold 8.3% of the sample. Input material: PBMCs or T cells enriched from blood (not recorded which). These receptor sequences come from a woman aged 55-70 years who had recovered from COVID-19.

This clone occurred a few times. The V gene is TRBV10-1, the J gene TRBJ1-4, with TRBD1 matching over 8 bases. Germline CDR1 is WNHNN and CDR2 is SYGVQD (reference sequence). The CDR3 length is 15 residues. V lost 2 bases to trimming and J lost 3 bases; unmatched junction nucleotides: 2. The CDR3 DNA sequence: TGCGCCAGCAGTGAGCAGACAGGGGCTAATGAAAAACTGTTTTTT. Amino acid sequence: CASSEQTGANEKLFF.

The rearrangement joins TRBV19 to TRBJ1-3; the D is unclear. Germline V gene lookup returns CDR1 LNHDA and CDR2 SQIVND (reference sequence). CDR3 length: 15 residues. Trimming pared 1 base from V and 0 bases from J, leaving 7 bases between. CDR3 sequence reads: CASSIVASSGNTIYF. The CDR3 DNA reads as TGTGCCAGTAGTATAGTTGCGAGCTCTGGAAACACCATATATTTT.

The chain couples TRBV10-3 to TRBJ1-2; D uncertain. Germline V CDR1 and CDR2: ENHRY, SYGVKD. This CDR3 is 13 amino acids long. Trimming took 10 bases from V and 0 from J, leaving 12 bases between them. The CDR3 sequence is CATGGGPNYGYTF. As DNA, the CDR3 is TGTGCCACCGGAGGTGGGCCTAACTATGGCTACACCTTC.

The V and J genes are TRBV10-3 and TRBJ2-2, with no clear D. The CDR3 extends over 13 amino acids. V was cut by 7 bases and J by 4 bases, with 10 bases left in between. Germline CDR1 and CDR2: ENHRY and SYGVKD. CDR3 loop: CAITGTPTGELFF. For the CDR3, the DNA is TGTGCCATCACTGGCACCCCCACCGGGGAGCTGTTTTTT.

The chain combines TRBV24-1 with TRBJ2-4; possibly TRBD2 for D (5 bases). The length of the CDR3 is 13 residues. Trimming cost V 4 bases and J 6 bases, with 9 bases left between them. Germline V CDR1 and CDR2: KGHDR, SFDVKD. The CDR3 nucleotides read TGTGCCACCAGTGACGGCGGACTAAACATTCAGTACTTC. Residues: CATSDGGLNIQYF.

The genes are TRBV5-4 and TRBJ1-2; D unresolved. V was pared by 2 bases and J by 3 bases, with 8 bases between. From germline, CDR1 is SGHNT and CDR2 YYREEE (reference sequence). This CDR3 spans 13 amino acids. CDR3 residues: CASSLLEDYGYTF. In nucleotides, the CDR3 is TGTGCCAGCAGCTTATTAGAGGACTATGGCTACACCTTC.

This clone was seen once. The chain carries TRBV10-3 and TRBJ2-3, with 10 nucleotides matching TRBD1. The germline gives CDR1 ENHRY, CDR2 SYGVKD. The ends lost 7 bases at V and 3 bases at J; junction bases unmatched: 16. This CDR3 is 18 amino acids long. In nucleotides, the CDR3 is TGTGCCATCACGGGCTCTGGGGGACAGGGGAGGGGTACAGATACGCAGTATTTT. Residues: CAITGSGGQGRGTDTQYF.

This clone was detected only once. The chain employs TRBV5-6 and TRBJ2-7; 11 bases agree with TRBD2. The CDR3 spans 15 residues. Germline V gene sequence: CDR1 SGHDT, CDR2 YYEEEE. The junction had 9 bases not matched to a gene; V was cut back by 6 bases and J by 4 bases. The CDR3 loop is CASTYGTSGRYEQYF. DNA of the CDR3: TGTGCCAGCACCTACGGGACTAGCGGACGGTACGAGCAGTACTTC.

The rearrangement links TRBV6-5 to TRBJ1-1, with 7 positions matching TRBD1. The CDR3 runs to 13 residues. With 5 bases clipped from V and 5 bases from J, the junction kept 5 bases outside the gene matches. The V gene's germline CDR1 is MNHEY and CDR2 SVGAGI. The CDR3 spells CASSKQGRTEAFF. The CDR3 DNA reads TGTGCCAGCAGTAAACAGGGGAGAACTGAAGCTTTCTTT.

The chain employs TRBV7-6 and TRBJ1-1; 7 bases match TRBD1. Germline CDR1 and CDR2: SGHVS and FNYEAQ. The CDR3 consists of 15 residues. With V trimmed by 2 bases and J by 0 bases, 3 bases remained unmatched. The CDR3 DNA follows: TGTGCCAGCAGCTTATTTGACAGGGTGAACACTGAAGCTTTCTTT. It codes for CASSLFDRVNTEAFF.

The chain carries TRBV27 and TRBJ2-1; D is unclear. CDR1 MNHEY and CDR2 SMNVEV come from the germline V gene (reference sequence). Between the trimmed V and J ends, which lost 5 bases and 0 bases, there was a span of 14 bases. This CDR3 has 16 residues. CDR3 sequence (DNA): TGTGCCAGCAGTCACCGACTGTCTAGCTCCTACAATGAGCAGTTCTTC. Translated: CASSHRLSSSYNEQFF.

This clone has just a few counts. CDR3 sequence (DNA): TGCGCCAGCAGCTTCAGGGGGCACGGGGATTCACCCCTCCACTTT. Its protein product is CASSFRGHGDSPLHF. The chain is built from TRBV5-1 and TRBJ1-6; 8 bases match TRBD1. CDR3 length: 15 amino acids. Germline-derived CDR1 and CDR2 are SGHRS and YFSETQ. V was clipped by 2 bases and J by 8 bases; unmatched bases: 6.

The chain recombines TRBV12-3 or TRBV12-4 with TRBJ1-5; D gene unclear. This CDR3 spans 12 amino acids. V was shortened by 5 bases and J by 4 bases, with 6 bases between the two germline ends. For the CDR3, the DNA is TGTGCCAGCAGTGGGCGTAATCAGCCCCAGCATTTT. This encodes CASSGRNQPQHF.

This chain connects TRBV4-1 to TRBJ1-3; D is possibly TRBD1 (5 bases). Looked up from germline, CDR1 is MGHRA and CDR2 is YSYEKL. The V and J ends lost 0 bases and 0 bases respectively, with 12 bases between them. The CDR3 runs to 17 residues. The CDR3 spells CASSQEFLGHSGNTIYF. The DNA of the CDR3 is TGCGCCAGCAGCCAAGAATTCTTGGGGCACTCTGGAAACACCATATATTTT.

For this clone: At one of its ends the junction is not consistent with the germline gene, which may arise from a read error. V gene TRBV20-1 combines with J gene TRBJ1-4, with a tentative D call TRBD1 (6 bases). CDR3 length: 13 amino acids. Germline V gives CDR1 DFQATT, CDR2 SNEGSKA (reference sequence). The CDR3 DNA reads as TGCAGTGCTAGTCTTGAGGGACATCGGGATATCCATTTT. It is translated as CSASLEGHRDIHF.

The genes are TRBV3-1 (or the pseudogene TRBV3-2) and TRBJ2-7; possible D gene TRBD2, 6 bases. CDR1 is LGHDT and CDR2 is YNNKEL in the germline V gene (reference sequence). The CDR3 contains 13 residues. Between the trimmed V and J ends, which lost 5 bases and 5 bases, there was a span of 13 bases. The CDR3 nucleotides read TGTGCCAGCAGCTTCCAGGGACTCGACGAGCAGTACTTC. Protein: CASSFQGLDEQYF.

The rearrangement uses TRBV20-1 and TRBJ1-2; the D gene is possibly TRBD1 (5 bases). V lost 1 base to trimming and J lost 7 bases, with 7 bases between them. The germline V gene has CDR1 DFQATT and CDR2 SNEGSKA (reference sequence). This CDR3 spans 11 amino acids. The CDR3 protein is CSARVQGGYTF. CDR3 nucleotide sequence: TGCAGTGCTAGAGTTCAGGGTGGCTACACCTTC.

The chain employs TRBV14 and TRBJ1-4, with TRBD1 as a possible D gene (5 bases). The CDR3 covers 18 residues. V lost 7 bases to trimming and J lost 5 bases, with 26 bases between them. Germline V gene sequence: CDR1 SGHDN, CDR2 FVKESK. CDR3 in amino acids: CASKKLGQVNRRNEKLFF. CDR3 nucleotides: TGTGCCAGCAAAAAACTGGGGCAAGTGAACCGAAGAAATGAAAAACTGTTTTTT.

This sequence joins TRBV9 and TRBJ2-3; D might be TRBD1 (8 bases). Deletions cut 4 bases from V and 3 bases from J, with 21 bases between. CDR3 length equals 17 residues. The germline V gene encodes CDR1 SGDLS and CDR2 YYNGEE. The CDR3 sequence: CASSLHGGDRSTDTQYF. For the CDR3, the DNA is TGTGCCAGCAGCCTCCATGGGGGGGACAGGTCGACAGATACGCAGTATTTT.

The chain is built from TRBV19 and TRBJ1-4; TRBD1 aligns across 10 bases. V was pared by 2 bases and J by 8 bases, with 5 bases of the junction left unmatched. The CDR3 is 15 amino acids. CDR1 LNHDA and CDR2 SQIVND come from the germline V gene (reference sequence). The CDR3 nucleotides read TGTGCCAGTAGTATATCCGGGACAGGGGAGGAAAAACTGTTTTTT. Amino acid sequence: CASSISGTGEEKLFF.

The V and J genes are TRBV3-1 (or the pseudogene TRBV3-2) and TRBJ1-6, with D perhaps TRBD1 (6 bases). The CDR3 is 15 amino acids. Germline CDR1 is LGHDT and CDR2 is YNNKEL (reference sequence). Trimming shortened V by 3 bases and J by 7 bases, and 13 bases separated the two germline ends. CDR3 in amino acids: CASSQGGPGNSPLHF. The CDR3 DNA is TGTGCCAGCAGCCAGGGGGGGCCAGGCAATTCACCCCTCCACTTT.